Given below is one T cell receptor beta chain in context. Which antigen it targets is not known. No qualities accompany the bases; no much larger clone lies one base away. The donors were healthy, HIV-negative adults with no recently reported acute infections or vaccinations. Every donor was a Caucasian adult residing in Nashville, Tennessee, USA. For unsorted samples, 84 million or so PBMCs were counted, and genomic DNA was extracted using the QIAamp DNA Blood Mini kit. After blood collection by leukapheresis, PBMCs were isolated using Ficoll-Histopaque density gradient centrifugation and then cryopreserved in the vapor phase of liquid nitrogen. This sample was taken from a study of shared clonotypes between healthy human individuals (TCRdb year 2020). Regarding the study in general: The cohort comprised two women and a few men aged 18 to 49 years. To estimate repertoire size and how much clonotype sharing occurs between individuals, the study deeply sequenced the blood TCR repertoires of five healthy adults. Different laboratories and diverse techniques were used to prepare libraries and sequence TCR repertoires, to increase sequencing depth and limit assay-specific biases. Between about 0.85 and 9.5 billion PBMCs per donor were obtained by leukapheresis. Study-level results and caveats: Sampling was limited to blood, and TCR repertoires in tissue likely differ from TCR repertoires in blood. Because the study included only a small number of donors, the genetic and exposure-history diversity represented was limited. Pairwise subsampling indicated that sequencing depth was expected to affect the degree of clonotype sharing among donors.

The CDR3 starts with the cysteine, ends with the phenylalanine, and has 15 residues. The CDR3 DNA has 45 bases and is translated from base 1. V has 3 bases trimmed and J has 7 bases trimmed; junction bases matching no gene number 8. From a lookup of the germline V gene, CDR1 and CDR2 are SGHDN and FVKESK. Using the deep immunoSEQ assay, TCR CDR3 regions were amplified from genomic DNA by multiplex PCR. Genomic DNA extracted from each cell subset was distributed evenly over all wells of several immunoSEQ 96-well plates, and each plate served as one replicate. Each replicate PCR for unsorted PBMC received roughly 300 ng genomic DNA, equal to 25,000 to 35,000 T cell genomes. Ten immunoSEQ deep assay plates were used to sequence unsorted PBMC genomic DNA. The purified libraries were quantified using a Qubit 3.0 fluorometer, sized with a Bioanalyzer 2100, and then quantified again using the KAPA Library Quantification kit. Every immunoSEQ 96-well plate was sequenced on a separate single-read 150-cycle Illumina NextSeq 550 flow cell. The original pipeline was this. The immunoSEQ output contained only junctional sequences without quality scores, so filtering could not match that applied to full-length reads. To assign V/J genes and CDR3, sequences were annotated using PyIR, a Python wrapper for IgBLAST v1.9, with IMGT germline references. Reads were filtered out if the reads had weak V/J assignments (E-value above 1e-6), no CDR3, stop codons, out-of-frame junctions, or ambiguous translated residues. V3J clonotypes were defined as sequences sharing the same inferred V gene, J gene, and CDR3 amino acid sequence. To compute the percentage overlap between repertoires, the number of shared unique clonotypes was divided by the size of the smaller repertoire. Three approaches were used to assess repertoire richness: RTK rarefaction, the Chao1 estimator, and Recon v2.1 estimates of unobserved clonotypes. Here the immuneACCESS table is served through TCRdb, limited to in-frame sequences with V and J called. Missing clones are a known gap in these copies; in checked studies unresolved V genes cover under half, and the rest lacks a known reason. The V and J calls and the clone size are those of that table, but D and trimming were determined from the DNA. Present in this sample are 97,000 or so clones, roughly half of which were seen just once. The ten largest clones add up to about 14% of the sample.

The TCR comes from a woman aged 40 to 55 in good health. Some clones in this sample may be carry-over from other donors' samples. Rearrangement joined TRBV14 to TRBJ1-2, and 10 junctional nucleotides match TRBD1. Sequencing was carried out using PBMCs. The CDR3 here reads CASSQAGTGVGGYTF. The nucleotide sequence reads as follows: TGTGCCAGCAGCCAGGCCGGGACAGGGGTCGGTGGCTACACCTTC.